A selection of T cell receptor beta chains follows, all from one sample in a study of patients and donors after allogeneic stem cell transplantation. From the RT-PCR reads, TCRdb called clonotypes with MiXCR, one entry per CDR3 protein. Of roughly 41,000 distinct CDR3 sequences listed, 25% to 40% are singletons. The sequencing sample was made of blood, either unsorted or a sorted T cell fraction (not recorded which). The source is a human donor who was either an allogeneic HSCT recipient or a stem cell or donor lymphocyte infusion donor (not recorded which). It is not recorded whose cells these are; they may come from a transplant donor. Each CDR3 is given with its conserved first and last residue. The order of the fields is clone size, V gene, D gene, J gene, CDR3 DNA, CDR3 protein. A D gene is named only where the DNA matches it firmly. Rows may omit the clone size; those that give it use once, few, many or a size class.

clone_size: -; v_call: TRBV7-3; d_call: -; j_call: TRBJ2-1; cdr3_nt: TGTGCCAGCAGCGCGCACGGGACGCTAACCTACAATGAGCAGTTCTTC; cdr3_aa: CASSAHGTLTYNEQFF
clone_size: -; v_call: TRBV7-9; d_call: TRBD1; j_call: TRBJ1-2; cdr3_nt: TGTGCCAGCAGCTTAGCACAGGGGCGCAACTATGGCTACACCTTC; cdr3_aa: CASSLAQGRNYGYTF
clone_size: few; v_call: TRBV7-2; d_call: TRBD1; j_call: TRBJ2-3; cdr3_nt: TGTGCCAGCAGCTGGGGACAGTCCACAGATACGCAGTATTTT; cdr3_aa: CASSWGQSTDTQYF
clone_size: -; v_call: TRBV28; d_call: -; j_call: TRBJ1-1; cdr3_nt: TGTGCCAGCATTACACAGGGTTCCACTGAAGCTTTCTTT; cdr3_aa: CASITQGSTEAFF
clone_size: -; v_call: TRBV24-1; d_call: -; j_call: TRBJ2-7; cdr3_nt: TGTGCCACCAGTGAGGGTGCGTCCTACGAGCAGTACTTC; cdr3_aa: CATSEGASYEQYF
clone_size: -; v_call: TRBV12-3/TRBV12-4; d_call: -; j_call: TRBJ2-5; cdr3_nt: TGTGCCAGCAGTTCCTTCCTCGAGCCCCAGTACTTC; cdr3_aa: CASSSFLEPQYF
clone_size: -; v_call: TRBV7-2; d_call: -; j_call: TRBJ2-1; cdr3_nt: TGTGCCAGCAGCTTTGCCGGGCGGGGCTATGAGCAGTTCTTC; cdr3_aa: CASSFAGRGYEQFF
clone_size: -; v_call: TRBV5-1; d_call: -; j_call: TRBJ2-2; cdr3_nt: TGCGCCAGCAGCTTGAGGACAACAGGGCCGAACACCGGGGAGCTGTTTTTT; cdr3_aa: CASSLRTTGPNTGELFF
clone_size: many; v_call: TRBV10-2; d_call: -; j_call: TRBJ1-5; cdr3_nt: TGCGCCAGCAGAAAGGACGGAAGGCAGCCCCAGCATTTT; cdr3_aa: CASRKDGRQPQHF
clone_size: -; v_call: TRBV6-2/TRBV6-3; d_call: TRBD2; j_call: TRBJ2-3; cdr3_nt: TGTGCCAGCAGTTACCGCCTAGCGGGAGCCGAGACAGATACGCAGTATTTT; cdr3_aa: CASSYRLAGAETDTQYF
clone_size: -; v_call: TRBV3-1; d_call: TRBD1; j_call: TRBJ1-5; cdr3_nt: TGTGCCAGCAGCCCACAGGGGGCCCGCAATCAGCCCCAGCATTTT; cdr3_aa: CASSPQGARNQPQHF
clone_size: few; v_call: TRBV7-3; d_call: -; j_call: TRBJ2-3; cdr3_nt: TGTGCCAGCAGCCTCAGCGGAGTAACAACCTTCACAGATACGCAGTATTTT; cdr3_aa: CASSLSGVTTFTDTQYF
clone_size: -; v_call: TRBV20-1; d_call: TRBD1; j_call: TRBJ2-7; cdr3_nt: TGCAGTGCTCGGTCCTACAGGGGGAGCTACGAGCAGTACTTC; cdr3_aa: CSARSYRGSYEQYF
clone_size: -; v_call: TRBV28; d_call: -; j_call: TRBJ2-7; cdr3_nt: TGTGCCAGCATGGGCAGTCCCTACGAGCAGTACTTC; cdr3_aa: CASMGSPYEQYF
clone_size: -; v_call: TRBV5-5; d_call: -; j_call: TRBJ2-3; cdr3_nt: TGTGCCAGCTCGGTGGCAGATACGCAGTATTTT; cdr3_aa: CASSVADTQYF
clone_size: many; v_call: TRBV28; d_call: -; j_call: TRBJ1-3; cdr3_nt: TGTGCCAGCAGTTATCTCAGTAGGCCGCTCTCTGGAAACACCATATATTTT; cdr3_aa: CASSYLSRPLSGNTIYF
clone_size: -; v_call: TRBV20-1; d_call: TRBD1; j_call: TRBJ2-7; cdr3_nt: TGCAGTGCTGCAGGGGGCGAGCAGTACTTC; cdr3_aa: CSAAGGEQYF
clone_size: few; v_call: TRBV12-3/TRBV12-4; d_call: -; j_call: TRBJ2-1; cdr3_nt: TGTGCCAGCAGTTTCAACCTTTATGGTCCGGCACGCTCCTACAATGAGCAGTTCTTC; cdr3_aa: CASSFNLYGPARSYNEQFF
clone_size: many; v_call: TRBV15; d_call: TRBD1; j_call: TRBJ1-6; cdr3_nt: TGTGCCACCAGCAGAGGACAGGGGATGGGTTCACCCCTCCACTTT; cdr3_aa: CATSRGQGMGSPLHF
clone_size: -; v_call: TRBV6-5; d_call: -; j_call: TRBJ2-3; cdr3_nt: TGTGCCAGCAGCAGGGAAAAAGGCACAGATACGCAGTATTTT; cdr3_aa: CASSREKGTDTQYF
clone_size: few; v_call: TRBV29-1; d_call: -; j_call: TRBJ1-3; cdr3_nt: TGCAGCGTTGCGTGGGCCTCTGGAAACACCATATATTTT; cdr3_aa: CSVAWASGNTIYF
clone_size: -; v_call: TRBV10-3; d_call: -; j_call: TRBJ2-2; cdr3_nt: TGTGCCATCAGTGAGGGCACGTGGAACACCGGGGAGCTGTTTTTT; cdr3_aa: CAISEGTWNTGELFF
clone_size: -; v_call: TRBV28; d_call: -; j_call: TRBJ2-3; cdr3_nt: TGTGCCAGCAGTCCCCAGATCACAGATACGCAGTATTTT; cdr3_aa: CASSPQITDTQYF
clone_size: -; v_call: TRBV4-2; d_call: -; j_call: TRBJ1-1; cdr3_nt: TGTGCCAGCAGCCAAGGGGGTGAAGCTTTCTTT; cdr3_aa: CASSQGGEAFF
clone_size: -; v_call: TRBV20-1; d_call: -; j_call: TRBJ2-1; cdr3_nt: TGCAGTGCTACCCCGGCCCTAAAAGGAAATGAGCAGTTCTTC; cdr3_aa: CSATPALKGNEQFF
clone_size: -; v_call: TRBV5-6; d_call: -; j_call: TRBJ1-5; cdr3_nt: TGTGCCAGCAGCTTGAGGGATCTAGGATATAGCAATCAGCCCCAGCATTTT; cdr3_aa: CASSLRDLGYSNQPQHF
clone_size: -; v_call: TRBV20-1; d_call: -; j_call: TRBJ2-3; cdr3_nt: TGCAGTGCTCGTGGTATCGCCACAGATACGCAGTATTTT; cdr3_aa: CSARGIATDTQYF
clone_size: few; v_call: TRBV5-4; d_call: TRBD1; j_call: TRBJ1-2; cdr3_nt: TGTGCCAGCAGCCTGCAGGGGGCAAGCTACACCTTC; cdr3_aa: CASSLQGASYTF
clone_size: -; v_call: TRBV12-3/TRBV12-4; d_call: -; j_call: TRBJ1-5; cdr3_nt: TGTGCCAGCAGTTTGGCCGGTCAGCCCCAGCATTTT; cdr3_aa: CASSLAGQPQHF
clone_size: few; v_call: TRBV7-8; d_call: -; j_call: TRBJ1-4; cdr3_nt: TGTGCCAGCAGCTCAAATGAAAAACTGCTTTTT; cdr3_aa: CASSSNEKLLF
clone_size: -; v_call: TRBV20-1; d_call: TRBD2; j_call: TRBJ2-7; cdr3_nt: TGCAGTGCTACCCGGACTAGCCGAGGCGAGCAGTACTTC; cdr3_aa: CSATRTSRGEQYF
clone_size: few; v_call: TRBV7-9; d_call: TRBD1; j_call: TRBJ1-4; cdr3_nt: TGTGCCAGCAGCTTCGGCAGGGGGCGTGAAAAACTGTTTTTT; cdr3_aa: CASSFGRGREKLFF
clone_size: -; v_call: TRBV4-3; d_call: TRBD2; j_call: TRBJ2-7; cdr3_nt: TGCGCCAGCAGCTTCCTCCCCCCGGGACTAGCAGGGGGTTTCTACGAGCAGTACTTC; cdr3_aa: CASSFLPPGLAGGFYEQYF
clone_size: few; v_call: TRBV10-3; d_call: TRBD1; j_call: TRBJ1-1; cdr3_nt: TGTGCCATCAGTGAGTCGTCAGATTTCGGGACAGCTGAAGCTTTCTTT; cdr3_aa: CAISESSDFGTAEAFF
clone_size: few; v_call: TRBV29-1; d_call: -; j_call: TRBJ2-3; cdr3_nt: TGCAGCGTTGTAGGGGCTTCTAGCACAGATACGCAGTATTTT; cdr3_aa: CSVVGASSTDTQYF
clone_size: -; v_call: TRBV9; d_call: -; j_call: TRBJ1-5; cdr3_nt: TGTGCCAGCAGCTCCGACGATTTTAATCAGCCCCAGCATTTT; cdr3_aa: CASSSDDFNQPQHF
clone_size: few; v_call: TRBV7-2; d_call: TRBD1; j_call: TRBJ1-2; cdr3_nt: TGTGCCAGCAGCTTAGGGACAGGGGGCTACTATGGCTACACCTTC; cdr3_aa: CASSLGTGGYYGYTF
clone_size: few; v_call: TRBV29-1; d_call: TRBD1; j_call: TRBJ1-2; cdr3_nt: TGCAGCGTTGAACCGGGACAGGGAGGCTATGGCTACACCTTC; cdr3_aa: CSVEPGQGGYGYTF
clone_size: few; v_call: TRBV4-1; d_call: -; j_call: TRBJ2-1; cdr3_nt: TGCGCCAGCCGGCGGGCCGACCGCAATGAGCAGTTCTTC; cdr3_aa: CASRRADRNEQFF
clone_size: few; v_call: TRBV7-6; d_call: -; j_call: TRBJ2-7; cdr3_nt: TGTGCCAGCAGCCCCCTCCCTTCCCTAGCGTCCTCGGGGTACGAGCAGTACTTC; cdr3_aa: CASSPLPSLASSGYEQYF
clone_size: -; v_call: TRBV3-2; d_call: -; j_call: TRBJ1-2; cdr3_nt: TGTGCCAGCAGCCAAGAAGACAACTATGGCTACACCTTC; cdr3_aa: CASSQEDNYGYTF
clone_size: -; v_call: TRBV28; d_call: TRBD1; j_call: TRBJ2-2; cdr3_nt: TGTGCCAGCAGGACGGGACAGGGGGCGCCCGGGGAGCTGTTTTTT; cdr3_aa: CASRTGQGAPGELFF
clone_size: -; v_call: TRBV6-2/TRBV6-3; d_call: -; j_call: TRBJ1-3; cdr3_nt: TGTGCCAGCTGCGGGGTTCTCTCTGGAAACACCATATATTTT; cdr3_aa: CASCGVLSGNTIYF
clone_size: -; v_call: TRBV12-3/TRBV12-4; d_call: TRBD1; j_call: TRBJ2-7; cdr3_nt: TGTGCCAGCAGTTCCCTCCGGGACAGGGGTTACGAGCAGTACTTC; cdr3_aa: CASSSLRDRGYEQYF
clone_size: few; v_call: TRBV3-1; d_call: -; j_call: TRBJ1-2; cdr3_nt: TGTGCCAGCAGCCAGTTCACCAGGACAGTCTATGGCTACACCTTC; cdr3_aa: CASSQFTRTVYGYTF
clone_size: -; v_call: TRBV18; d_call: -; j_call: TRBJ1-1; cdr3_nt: TGTGCCAGCTCACCCACAGGAGGAACCACTGAAGCTTTCTTT; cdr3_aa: CASSPTGGTTEAFF
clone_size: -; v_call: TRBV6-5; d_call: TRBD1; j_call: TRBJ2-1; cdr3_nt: TGTGCCAGCAGTTACGAGGGGGCAAGCTCCTACAATGAGCAGTTCTTC; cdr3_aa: CASSYEGASSYNEQFF
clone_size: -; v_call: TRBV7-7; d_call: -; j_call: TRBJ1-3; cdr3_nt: TGTGCTAGCAGCTTTTACTTGGGGGCTGGAAACACCATATATTTT; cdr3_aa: CASSFYLGAGNTIYF
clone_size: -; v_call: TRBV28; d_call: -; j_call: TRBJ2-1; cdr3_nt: TGTGCCAGCAGTTTCCCTTCGGCGCAGTTCTTC; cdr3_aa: CASSFPSAQFF
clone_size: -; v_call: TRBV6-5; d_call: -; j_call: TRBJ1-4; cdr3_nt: TGTGCCAGCAGTTACTCGGTAGTTGCTTATGAAAAACTGTTTTTT; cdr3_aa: CASSYSVVAYEKLFF
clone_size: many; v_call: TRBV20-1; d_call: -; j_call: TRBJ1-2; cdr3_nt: TGCAGTGCCGGAGACATGAGTGGCTACACCTTC; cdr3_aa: CSAGDMSGYTF
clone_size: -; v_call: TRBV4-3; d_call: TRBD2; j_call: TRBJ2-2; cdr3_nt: TGCGCCAGCAGCCAAGAGACTAGCGGCCGAACCGGGGAGCTGTTTTTT; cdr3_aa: CASSQETSGRTGELFF
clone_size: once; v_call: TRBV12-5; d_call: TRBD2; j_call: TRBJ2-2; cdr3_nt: TGTGCTAGTGGTCGCGGGACTACCAACACCGGGGAGCTGTTTTTT; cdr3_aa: CASGRGTTNTGELFF
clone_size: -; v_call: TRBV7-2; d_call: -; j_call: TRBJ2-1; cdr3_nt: TGTGCCAGCAGTTCCCAGGGTGCCCTGGGGGGCAATGAGCAGTTCTTC; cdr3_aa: CASSSQGALGGNEQFF
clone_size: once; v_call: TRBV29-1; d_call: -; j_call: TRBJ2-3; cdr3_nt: TGCAGCGTTGTGGGAGATACGCAGTATTTT; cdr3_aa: CSVVGDTQYF
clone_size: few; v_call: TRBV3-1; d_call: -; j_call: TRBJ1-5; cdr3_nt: TGTGCCAGCAGCGGAGCCGCGGGGTATAGCAATCAGCCCCAGCATTTT; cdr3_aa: CASSGAAGYSNQPQHF
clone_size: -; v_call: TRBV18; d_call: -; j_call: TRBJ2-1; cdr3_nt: TGTGCCAGCTCACCACCGTCTCTACTCAATGAGCAGTTCTTC; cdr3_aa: CASSPPSLLNEQFF
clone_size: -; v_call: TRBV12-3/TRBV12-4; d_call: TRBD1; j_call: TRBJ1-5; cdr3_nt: TGTGCCAGCAGCACCGGGACAGGGACGACCCAGCATTTT; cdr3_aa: CASSTGTGTTQHF
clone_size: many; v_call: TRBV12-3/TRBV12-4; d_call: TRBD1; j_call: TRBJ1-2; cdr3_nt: TGTGCCAGCAGAAAGGACAGGGGGCCCAACTATGGCTACACCTTC; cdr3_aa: CASRKDRGPNYGYTF